These 19 T cell receptor beta chains were all obtained from the same sample, sequenced in a study of preoperative IRX-2 immunotherapy in early breast cancer. Sample treatment: preoperative locoregional IRX-2 cytokine immunotherapy. Libraries were prepared by immunoSEQ multiplex PCR; TCRdb keeps only in-frame clonotypes and omits some of them. This sample has around 22,000 clones; approximately 90% occur once, and the top ten carry 25% to 35%. Material: tumor tissue, obtained after IRX-2 immunotherapy. Source of these receptors: a human donor with breast cancer.

The chain recombines TRBV5-4 with TRBJ2-1; perhaps TRBD1 as D (6 bases). This CDR3 comprises 15 residues. V lost 4 bases, J lost 2 bases, and 13 bases lay in between. Germline assignment: CDR1 SGHNT and CDR2 YYREEE (reference sequence). The CDR3 coding sequence is TGTGCCAGCAGCACAGGGACGGAGCCCTACAATGAGCAGTTCTTC. Translation gives CASSTGTEPYNEQFF.

This clone appeared a single time. The rearrangement links TRBV29-1 to TRBJ2-3; TRBD1 agrees at 9 bases. Germline CDR1 and CDR2: SQVTM and ANQGSEA. With 7 bases clipped from V and 4 bases from J, the junction kept 9 bases outside the gene matches. The CDR3 consists of 14 residues. The CDR3 is CSGRSGTGSDTQYF. CDR3 bases: TGCAGCGGACGATCCGGGACAGGGTCAGATACGCAGTATTTT.

The chain combines TRBV19 with TRBJ2-2, with D possibly TRBD1 on 6 matching bases. CDR1 and CDR2 (germline): LNHDA, SQIVND (reference sequence). The CDR3 spans 14 residues. Trimming took 9 bases from V and 0 from J, leaving 11 bases between them. CDR3 bases: TGTGCCAGCCATACAGGGACGAACACCGGGGAGCTGTTTTTT. This codes for CASHTGTNTGELFF.

The chain links TRBV18 to TRBJ1-5; 8 bases map to TRBD1. V lost 0 bases to trimming and J lost 0 bases; unmatched junction nucleotides: 4. The CDR3 is 17 residues long. CDR1 is KGHSH, CDR2 LQKENI, per germline. The DNA of the CDR3 is TGTGCCAGCTCACCACCGGGACAGGTTCTTAGCAATCAGCCCCAGCATTTT. Residues: CASSPPGQVLSNQPQHF.

This clone was observed once. The V gene is TRBV6-1, the J gene TRBJ2-3; 12 bases fit TRBD2. Germline CDR1 MNHNS, CDR2 SASEGT. J lost 2 bases, V lost 2 bases, and 8 bases had no gene match. This CDR3 region has 18 residues. The CDR3 DNA follows: TGTGCCAGCAGTGAAATCCCAACTAGCGGGGGGCTCACAGATACGCAGTATTTT. Protein: CASSEIPTSGGLTDTQYF.

The DNA for the CDR3 is TGTGCTAGTGGTTTGGCCGGGACAAGCGACGAGCAGTACTTC. Encoded protein: CASGLAGTSDEQYF. The V gene is TRBV12-5, the J gene TRBJ2-7, with D possibly TRBD1 on 6 matching bases. Trimming pared 1 base from V and 5 bases from J, leaving 12 bases between. The CDR3 consists of 14 residues. The germline gives CDR1 LGHNT, CDR2 FRNRAP.

This clone has just a few counts. The chain joins TRBV7-9 to TRBJ1-6; D gene ambiguous. Trimming took off 5 bases at V and 9 bases at J, with 8 bases between the two ends. The CDR3 sequence is 12 residues long. CDR1 and CDR2 from the germline V gene are SEHNR and FQNEAQ (reference sequence). The CDR3 DNA reads TGTGCCAGCAGCAGGTTGCTTTCACCCCTCCACTTT. This sequence encodes CASSRLLSPLHF.

The chain couples TRBV9 to TRBJ1-3, with D tentatively TRBD1 (5 bases). The V and J ends lost 0 bases and 4 bases respectively, with 11 bases between them. The germline V gene has CDR1 SGDLS and CDR2 YYNGEE. CDR3 size: 15 residues. The CDR3 reads CASSVGGISGNTIYF. The DNA of the CDR3 is TGTGCCAGCAGCGTAGGGGGGATCTCAGGAAACACCATATATTTT.

The gene calls are TRBV29-1 and TRBJ1-2, with 7 positions matching TRBD1. Germline assignment: CDR1 SQVTM and CDR2 ANQGSEA. The CDR3 sequence is 13 residues long. The V segment lost 4 bases and the J segment 0 bases; nucleotides outside the gene matches: 2. The CDR3 DNA reads as TGCAGCGTTGGGGACAGTCCTAACTATGGCTACACCTTC. It yields the protein CSVGDSPNYGYTF.

The chain recombines TRBV11-2 with TRBJ1-2; 8 nucleotides agree with TRBD1. Trimming removed 3 bases from V and 5 bases from J; junction bases left unmatched: 8. This CDR3 contains 15 residues. Germline assignment: CDR1 SGHAT and CDR2 FQNNGV. The chain's CDR3 is CASSLEDRARYGYTF. The CDR3 DNA is TGTGCCAGCAGCTTGGAGGACAGGGCAAGATATGGCTACACCTTC.

This clone has just a few counts. This rearrangement joins TRBV6-6 to TRBJ1-1; no definite D call. CDR3 length equals 11 residues. The germline gives CDR1 MNHNY, CDR2 SVGAGI (reference sequence). V lost 4 bases and J 1 base, leaving 1 base between the germline ends. In DNA, the CDR3 is TGTGCCAGCAGTTCGAACACTGAAGCTTTCTTT. Translation: CASSSNTEAFF.

The V gene is TRBV27, the J gene TRBJ2-4; D not resolved. Germline-derived CDR1 and CDR2 are MNHEY and SMNVEV (reference sequence). CDR3 length equals 12 residues. Trimming cost V 8 bases and J 0 bases, with 5 bases left between them. The CDR3 DNA sequence: TGTGCCAGCGGCGTAGCCAAAAACATTCAGTACTTC. The encoded protein is CASGVAKNIQYF.

This clone was recorded only once. This chain uses TRBV18 with TRBJ2-5, with D perhaps being TRBD1 or TRBD2 (5 bases each). CDR1 is KGHSH, CDR2 LQKENI, per germline. This CDR3 has 14 residues. V lost 3 bases and J 0 bases, leaving 8 bases between the germline ends. The CDR3 DNA reads as TGTGCCAGCTCACCGGGACGGAACCAAGAGACCCAGTACTTC. Translating it yields CASSPGRNQETQYF.

The CDR3 loop reads CASSPAGELMNTEAFF. CDR3 bases: TGTGCCAGCAGTCCAGCCGGGGAACTCATGAACACTGAAGCTTTCTTT. V usage is TRBV7-9 and J usage is TRBJ1-1; D gene unclear. Trimming cost V 6 bases and J 0 bases, with 17 bases left between them. The CDR3 runs 16 residues. CDR1 is SEHNR, CDR2 FQNEAQ, per germline (reference sequence).

This clone was seen a single time. The chain uses TRBV11-2 and TRBJ2-7; D ambiguous. From germline, CDR1 is SGHAT and CDR2 FQNNGV. CDR3 length: 13 residues. V shed 1 base and J shed 1 base, with 5 bases lying between them. CDR3 nucleotide sequence: TGTGCCAGCAGCTTAGGTTGGTCCTACGAGCAGTACTTC. It encodes CASSLGWSYEQYF.

The chain recombines TRBV18 with TRBJ2-7, with TRBD1 identical over 7 bases. V shed 5 bases and J 3 bases; nucleotides not matched to a gene: 4. Germline V gene data show CDR1 as KGHSH and CDR2 as LQKENI. The length of the CDR3 is 13 residues. CDR3 protein: CASSTGQSYEQYF. DNA of the CDR3: TGTGCCAGCTCAACGGGACAGAGCTACGAGCAGTACTTC.

In its sample, this clone was seen once. The rearrangement links TRBV5-1 to TRBJ1-4, with a tentative D call TRBD1 (5 bases). The V gene lost 2 bases and the J gene lost 3 bases, with 14 bases spanning the gap. CDR3 size: 16 residues. CDR1 SGHRS and CDR2 YFSETQ come from the germline V gene. As DNA, the CDR3 is TGCGCCAGCAGCTTCGGAGCGACGGGGGCTAATGAAAAACTGTTTTTT. The encoded protein is CASSFGATGANEKLFF.

V and J are TRBV27 and TRBJ1-1, with a possible D match to TRBD1 (6 bases). Between the trimmed V and J ends, which lost 6 bases and 1 base, there was a span of 9 bases. The CDR3 has 13 amino acids. The V gene's germline CDR1 is MNHEY and CDR2 SMNVEV (reference sequence). The CDR3 reads CASRADRNTEAFF. The CDR3 nucleotides read TGTGCCAGCAGGGCGGACAGGAACACTGAAGCTTTCTTT.

The rearrangement links TRBV5-1 to TRBJ1-2, with D tentatively TRBD1 (5 bases). CDR3 size: 16 residues. The V end lost 0 bases, the J end lost 3 bases, and 15 bases lay between the germline ends. CDR1 SGHRS and CDR2 YFSETQ come from the germline V gene. Written as DNA, the CDR3 is TGCGCCAGCAGCTTGGCAGATGCAGGGCCCTACTATGGCTACACCTTC. Its translation: CASSLADAGPYYGYTF.